This is a list of T cell receptor beta chains from one sample in a study of CD8+ T cells in alopecia areata. Sequenced by immunoSEQ multiplex PCR; TCRdb stores in-frame clones only, minus some. The sample lists some 180,000 clones; roughly 56% were seen once. The sample consisted of CD8+ T cells sorted from blood. These TCRs come from a human donor in good health. The CDR3 runs from the conserved cysteine through the conserved F or W. The D gene is left open where the match is weak. Clone size is shown for a subset of rows, as once, few, many or a class of expanded clone.

.	.	TRBV9	11	TRBJ1-2	CASSGGYGYTF	TGTGCCAGCAGCGGAGGGTATGGCTACACCTTC
TRBD1	few	TRBV4-1	16	TRBJ1-5	CASSQSDRVWNQPQHF	TGCGCCAGCAGCCAATCTGACAGGGTCTGGAATCAGCCCCAGCATTTT
.	.	TRBV5-1	14	TRBJ1-1	CASSLSGDNTEAFF	TGCGCCAGCAGCTTGTCAGGGGATAACACTGAAGCTTTCTTT
TRBD1	.	TRBV7-9	15	TRBJ2-5	CASSRTGVGKETQYF	TGTGCCAGCAGCCGCACAGGGGTCGGTAAAGAGACCCAGTACTTC
.	.	TRBV29-1	15	TRBJ1-2	CSVEEVFRSSGGYTF	TGCAGCGTTGAAGAGGTTTTCCGGTCGAGCGGGGGCTACACCTTC
.	once	TRBV5-1	18	TRBJ1-5	CASSLAKWDKPLYQPQHF	TGCGCCAGCAGCTTGGCCAAGTGGGACAAGCCGTTGTATCAGCCCCAGCATTTT
.	few	TRBV7-8	16	TRBJ2-3	CASSSDSSLSTDTQYF	TGTGCCAGCAGCTCCGACAGCTCTCTCAGCACAGATACGCAGTATTTT
.	.	TRBV27	13	TRBJ1-1	CASSLAMNTEAFF	TGTGCCAGCAGTTTAGCTATGAACACTGAAGCTTTCTTT
TRBD2	once	TRBV5-1	14	TRBJ2-5	CASSLAGSGETQYF	TGCGCCAGCAGCTTAGCGGGGTCGGGGGAGACCCAGTACTTC
.	.	TRBV2	15	TRBJ1-5	CASSGTGVDNQPQHF	TGTGCCAGCAGTGGGACCGGGGTGGACAATCAGCCCCAGCATTTT
.	.	TRBV27	12	TRBJ1-2	CASRWGGLGYTF	TGTGCCAGTCGCTGGGGTGGTCTTGGCTACACCTTC
TRBD2	.	TRBV14	12	TRBJ2-7	CASSRGGNEQYF	TGTGCCAGCAGCCGCGGGGGTAACGAGCAGTACTTC
TRBD2	.	TRBV5-1	17	TRBJ2-5	CASSLMRGGPPQETQYF	TGCGCCAGCAGCTTGATGCGGGGGGGTCCACCACAAGAGACCCAGTACTTC
TRBD2	few	TRBV7-9	15	TRBJ2-7	CASSQIAGSSYEQYF	TGTGCCAGCAGTCAAATAGCGGGGAGCTCCTACGAGCAGTACTTC
.	once	TRBV11-2	15	TRBJ1-1	CASSLDVGVNTEAFF	TGTGCCAGCAGCTTAGACGTAGGGGTGAACACTGAAGCTTTCTTT
.	.	TRBV9	12	TRBJ1-6	CASATGNSPLHF	TGTGCCAGCGCTACCGGTAATTCACCCCTCCACTTT
.	.	TRBV5-4	15	TRBJ1-2	CASSLELGSGPGYTF	TGTGCCAGCAGCTTGGAGTTGGGGTCCGGACCTGGCTACACCTTC
.	.	TRBV29-1	13	TRBJ1-1	CSVEGTADLEAFF	TGCAGCGTTGAAGGGACAGCCGACTTAGAAGCTTTCTTT
.	.	TRBV4-2	15	TRBJ1-6	CASSQAPPPNSPLHF	TGTGCCAGCAGCCAAGCCCCTCCCCCCAATTCACCCCTCCACTTT
TRBD2	.	TRBV25-1	13	TRBJ2-4	CASSRGGKNIQYF	TGTGCCAGCAGTCGGGGGGGCAAAAACATTCAGTACTTC
.	few	TRBV4-1	14	TRBJ1-5	CASSQATVNQPQHF	TGCGCCAGCAGCCAAGCGACGGTCAATCAGCCCCAGCATTTT
.	.	TRBV28	12	TRBJ1-6	CASSFGNSPLHF	TGTGCCAGCAGTTTTGGGAATTCACCCCTCCACTTT
.	.	TRBV6-5	14	TRBJ2-1	CASSYFRGDNEQFF	TGTGCCAGCAGTTACTTCAGGGGGGACAATGAGCAGTTCTTC
.	.	TRBV30	14	TRBJ2-4	CAWSVGSGENFQYF	TGTGCCTGGAGTGTAGGAAGCGGCGAAAACTTCCAGTACTTC
TRBD1	.	TRBV13	15	TRBJ1-2	CASSPFGTENYGYTF	TGTGCCAGCAGCCCCTTTGGGACAGAGAACTATGGCTACACCTTC
.	.	TRBV6-5	13	TRBJ1-5	CASSKRANQPQHF	TGTGCCAGCTCGAAGAGGGCCAATCAGCCCCAGCATTTT
TRBD1	.	TRBV7-9	13	TRBJ2-5	CASNSGQQETQYF	TGTGCCAGCAACTCGGGACAGCAAGAGACCCAGTACTTC
TRBD2	few	TRBV5-1	15	TRBJ2-3	CASSPSGTRTDTQYF	TGCGCCAGCAGCCCGTCCGGGACTAGAACAGATACGCAGTATTTT
.	.	TRBV14	13	TRBJ1-2	CASSPRGVDGYTF	TGTGCCAGCAGCCCCAGGGGTGTGGATGGCTACACCTTC
TRBD2	.	TRBV7-2	18	TRBJ2-5	CASSTTSGGAYDRETQYF	TGTGCCAGCAGCACGACTAGCGGGGGGGCCTATGACCGGGAGACCCAGTACTTC
.	.	TRBV9	14	TRBJ1-1	CASSVGSRNTEAFF	TGTGCCAGCAGCGTAGGAAGTCGGAACACTGAAGCTTTCTTT
.	.	TRBV19	13	TRBJ2-7	CASSPGQSYEQYF	TGTGCCAGTAGTCCTGGACAGTCCTACGAGCAGTACTTC
.	few	TRBV29-1	11	TRBJ2-1	CSVAQGNEQFF	TGCAGCGTGGCGCAGGGTAATGAGCAGTTCTTC
.	.	TRBV11-2	15	TRBJ1-5	CASSLGPGGGQPQHF	TGTGCCAGCAGCTTAGGTCCTGGGGGCGGTCAGCCCCAGCATTTT
.	once	TRBV5-4	12	TRBJ1-1	CASSPTGREAFF	TGTGCCAGCAGCCCGACGGGGAGGGAAGCTTTCTTT
.	.	TRBV30	11	TRBJ1-1	CAWIAGPEAFF	TGTGCCTGGATAGCGGGCCCTGAAGCTTTCTTT
.	.	TRBV4-1	13	TRBJ2-5	CASSQDGGETQYF	TGCGCCAGCAGCCAAGATGGTGGGGAGACCCAGTACTTC
.	.	TRBV6-4	13	TRBJ2-1	CASSPDTYNEQFF	TGTGCCAGCAGTCCCGACACATACAATGAGCAGTTCTTC
.	.	TRBV29-1	14	TRBJ2-7	CSVAGGLGSYEQYF	TGCAGCGTTGCTGGCGGGTTGGGCTCCTACGAGCAGTACTTC
.	.	TRBV2	13	TRBJ1-6	CAGLQGRNSPLHF	TGTGCCGGCTTGCAGGGCAGGAATTCACCCCTCCACTTT
.	few	TRBV9	16	TRBJ1-3	CASSVARTADGNTIYF	TGTGCCAGCAGCGTAGCACGGACAGCCGATGGAAACACCATATATTTT
.	.	TRBV6-1	12	TRBJ2-5	CASSQGQETQYF	TGTGCCAGCAGCCAGGGGCAAGAGACCCAGTACTTC
.	.	TRBV6-6	14	TRBJ2-5	CASSFAAGKETQYF	TGTGCCAGCAGTTTTGCGGCGGGGAAAGAGACCCAGTACTTC
.	few	TRBV27	13	TRBJ1-2	CASSLSGGNGYTF	TGTGCCAGCAGTTTATCGGGGGGGAATGGCTACACCTTC
TRBD1	.	TRBV7-9	14	TRBJ1-2	CASSFTGGIYGYTF	TGTGCCAGCAGCTTCACAGGGGGCATCTATGGCTACACCTTC
.	.	TRBV11-2	15	TRBJ2-1	CASSSALDSYNEQFF	TGTGCCAGCAGCTCAGCCCTCGACTCCTACAATGAGCAGTTCTTC
.	.	TRBV7-9	13	TRBJ1-2	CASSLGETNGYTF	TGTGCCAGCAGCTTGGGCGAGACAAATGGCTACACCTTC
TRBD1	few	TRBV19	14	TRBJ2-3	CASTMTGATDTQYF	TGTGCCAGTACCATGACAGGGGCTACAGATACGCAGTATTTT
.	.	TRBV29-1	13	TRBJ1-2	CSIPEGGTDGYTF	TGCAGTATACCCGAAGGAGGGACGGATGGCTACACCTTC
TRBD1	.	TRBV6-6	14	TRBJ1-2	CASSYSGQGNGYTF	TGTGCCAGCAGTTACTCGGGACAGGGTAATGGCTACACCTTC
.	few	TRBV7-9	14	TRBJ2-1	CASSPPGTYNEQFF	TGTGCCAGCAGCCCACCTGGGACCTACAATGAGCAGTTCTTC
TRBD1	few	TRBV10-3	14	TRBJ2-3	CAIRKDRGADTQYF	TGTGCCATCAGGAAGGACAGGGGGGCAGATACGCAGTATTTT